The rows below give T cell receptor beta chains drawn from one sample of a study of T cell responses to AZD1222 COVID-19 vaccine. Method: immunoSEQ multiplex PCR; TCRdb's copy keeps in-frame clones and lacks some. The sample consists of roughly 55,000 clones, 87% of them appearing once. The sample was peripheral blood, taken on day 0 of AZD1222 vaccination. The receptors come from an adult in good health. Each CDR3 is given with its conserved first and last residue. D genes are given only for firm matches. Rows may omit the clone size; those that give it use once, few, many or a size class.

once | NA | TRBJ2-7 | TRBV5-1 | CASSWGTEQYF | TGCGCCAGCAGCTGGGGAACAGAGCAGTACTTC
NA | TRBD2 | TRBJ2-1 | TRBV19 | CASSMVLAGNEQFF | TGTGCCAGTAGTATGGTTCTAGCGGGGAATGAGCAGTTCTTC
once | NA | TRBJ2-6 | TRBV7-2 | CASSQFFAGANVLTF | TGTGCCAGCAGCCAATTTTTTGCCGGGGCCAACGTCCTGACTTTC
NA | NA | TRBJ2-7 | TRBV10-3 | CAISVKTGDEQYF | TGTGCCATCAGTGTTAAAACAGGAGACGAGCAGTACTTC
once | NA | TRBJ2-3 | TRBV3-1/TRBV3-2 | CASSQDLGFTSTDTQYF | TGTGCCAGCAGCCAAGATCTAGGGTTTACTAGCACAGATACGCAGTATTTT
NA | NA | TRBJ2-5 | TRBV3-1/TRBV3-2 | CASSRQEDGPQETQYF | TGTGCCAGCAGCCGCCAAGAAGACGGACCCCAAGAGACCCAGTACTTC
few | TRBD1 | TRBJ1-2 | TRBV2 | CASNRGKEGYTF | TGTGCCAGCAACAGGGGAAAGGAGGGCTACACCTTC
once | NA | TRBJ2-7 | TRBV19 | CATGQRPTKQYF | TGTGCCACCGGACAGAGACCTACGAAGCAGTACTTC
few | NA | TRBJ1-4 | TRBV7-2 | CASSLDRDRTNEKLFF | TGTGCCAGCAGCTTAGACAGGGATAGAACTAATGAAAAACTGTTTTTT
NA | NA | TRBJ2-2 | TRBV12-3/TRBV12-4 | CASRNGAGELFF | TGTGCCAGCAGGAATGGAGCCGGGGAGCTGTTTTTT
NA | NA | TRBJ1-5 | TRBV2 | CASSEGVGNQPQHF | TGTGCCAGCAGTGAGGGTGTAGGCAATCAGCCCCAGCATTTT
NA | NA | TRBJ1-3 | TRBV6-5 | CASSYSGRNGNTIYF | TGTGCCAGCAGTTACAGCGGGAGAAATGGAAACACCATATATTTT
NA | TRBD1 | TRBJ2-4 | TRBV29-1 | CSVVHRQGVGIQYF | TGCAGCGTTGTGCATCGGCAGGGGGTGGGCATTCAGTACTTC
NA | TRBD1 | TRBJ1-5 | TRBV2 | CASSAQTGSNQPQHF | TGTGCCAGCAGTGCGCAGACAGGGTCGAATCAGCCCCAGCATTTT
NA | NA | TRBJ1-1 | TRBV20-1 | CSASFPGFFEAFF | TGCAGTGCTAGTTTTCCCGGCTTTTTTGAAGCTTTCTTT
once | NA | TRBJ1-2 | TRBV7-9 | CASNWGENYGYTF | TGTGCCAGCAACTGGGGGGAAAACTATGGCTACACCTTC
NA | NA | TRBJ1-1 | TRBV10-3 | CAISESEQPTMNTEAFF | TGTGCCATCAGTGAGTCAGAACAGCCAACGATGAACACTGAAGCTTTCTTT
NA | TRBD1 | TRBJ1-1 | TRBV10-1 | CASGGQGGTEAFF | TGCGCCAGCGGAGGACAGGGCGGAACTGAAGCTTTCTTT